The following is a T cell receptor (beta chain) sequence with its context. Its target is not known. Trimming pared 6 bases from V and 7 bases from J, leaving 10 bases between. This CDR3 contains 11 residues. In germline, CDR1 is MNHEY, CDR2 SVGEGT. Profiling relied on immunoSEQ multiplex PCR, and the TCRdb table lists in-frame clones only, not all of them. The top ten hold more than 15% of the sample, which has tens of thousands of clones, around 86% seen once. This sample was included in a study of T cell responses to AZD1222 COVID-19 vaccine. Findings and caveats of the study: Just 5 to 7 AZD1222 recipients were seropositive at baseline. Repertoires in all cases were sampled only once the peak T cell response had passed. Most donors were white British, females outnumbered males, and clonal diversity was possibly underestimated.

This sample comprised peripheral blood, obtained 28 days after the second AZD1222 dose. The source of this sequence is an adult who received the AZD1222 COVID-19 vaccine. V is TRBV6-2 or TRBV6-3 and J is TRBJ2-7; perhaps TRBD1 as D (6 bases). The CDR3 DNA reads TGTGCCAGCAGCAGGGGCTATGAGCAGTACTTC. This translates into CASSRGYEQYF.